One and the same sample provided the 14 T cell receptor beta chains below, sequenced in a study of shared clonotypes between healthy human individuals. The naive CD8 fraction comprised CD45RO-negative cells positively selected for CCR7 and excluded terminally differentiated effector memory CD45RA+ cells. The protocol was immunoSEQ multiplex PCR, while the TCRdb copy is restricted to in-frame clones and leaves out a portion. The sample gives some 630,000 clones, 95% to 97% of which show up once; 0.11% is in the top ten. The sample comprised naive CD8+ T cells sorted from blood. These TCRs come from a woman in her twenties or thirties in good health.

V usage is TRBV4-1 and J usage is TRBJ2-6, with TRBD1 matching over 10 bases. The V segment lost 5 bases and the J segment 2 bases; nucleotides outside the gene matches: 12. Germline V gene sequence: CDR1 MGHRA, CDR2 YSYEKL. The CDR3 totals 19 residues. The CDR3, as DNA: TGCGCCAGCAGCTTAAAGTGGGGACAGGGGTTGACTGGGGCCAACGTCCTGACTTTC. Its protein product is CASSLKWGQGLTGANVLTF.

Concerning this clone: Within the sample, other DNA sequences also encode this same CDR3. This chain uses TRBV28 with TRBJ2-2; D possibly corresponds to TRBD1 (6 bases). The CDR3 is made up of 14 amino acids. Germline CDR1 is MDHEN and CDR2 is SYDVKM. Trimming cost V 4 bases and J 1 base, with 7 bases left between them. The CDR3 DNA reads as TGTGCCAGCAGTTCGGGACAGAACACCGGGGAGCTGTTTTTT. It specifies CASSSGQNTGELFF. The full variable domain, with the rest looked up from reference TRBV28 and TRBJ2-2, is DVKVTQSSRYLVKRTGEKVFLECVQDMDHENMFWYRQDPGLGLRLIYFSYDVKMKEKGDIPEGYSVSREKKERFSLILESASTNQTSMYLCASSSGQNTGELFFGEGSRLTVL.

In its sample, this clone was seen a few times. The chain carries TRBV25-1 and TRBJ1-1, with TRBD1 identical over 9 bases. V shed 5 bases, J shed 1 base, and the junction held 2 bases outside the gene matches. CDR1 MGHDK and CDR2 SYGVNS come from the germline V gene. CDR3 length: 14 residues. The CDR3 DNA reads TGTGCCAGCAGTCGACAGGGGGGGAACACTGAAGCTTTCTTT. Its translation is CASSRQGGNTEAFF.

CDR3 sequence reads: CASSYPDRDGEKLFF. CDR3 bases: TGTGCCAGCAGTTACCCGGACAGGGATGGTGAAAAACTGTTTTTT. The genes are TRBV6-6 and TRBJ1-4; the match to TRBD1 covers 8 bases. The trim removed 2 bases at V and 7 bases at J, leaving 6 bases unmatched. In germline, CDR1 is MNHNY, CDR2 SVGAGI (reference sequence). This CDR3 has 15 amino acids.

This chain joins TRBV2 and TRBJ1-5, with D perhaps matching TRBD1 (6 bases). The V and J ends lost 5 bases and 3 bases respectively, with 14 bases between them. Looked up from germline, CDR1 is SNHLY and CDR2 is FYNNEI. The CDR3 is 15 residues long. The CDR3 DNA reads TGTGCCAGCAGTTCCGCCAGGGGTTTCAATCAGCCCCAGCATTTT. It is translated as CASSSARGFNQPQHF.

This clone was found once. The gene calls are TRBV30 and TRBJ2-3; D not certain. This CDR3 has 16 amino acids. V lost 7 bases, J lost 3 bases, and 23 bases lay in between. Germline CDR1 GTSNPN, CDR2 SVGIG (reference sequence). CDR3 DNA: TGTGCCTTAAACTGGGCCTCAGTGGAACCAACAGATACGCAGTATTTT. It encodes CALNWASVEPTDTQYF.

The J gene is TRBJ2-7, the V gene TRBV27; D is possibly TRBD1 or TRBD2 (5 bases each). Germline V lookup: CDR1 MNHEY, CDR2 SMNVEV (reference sequence). Trimming left V 1 base short and J 4 bases short, with 8 bases between. The CDR3 loop spans 13 amino acids. The CDR3 nucleotides are TGTGCCAGCAGTTTATGGTGGGGGTACGAGCAGTACTTC. This translates into CASSLWWGYEQYF.

The genes are TRBV7-9 and TRBJ1-2; perhaps TRBD1 as D (5 bases). The CDR3 is 17 amino acids. Germline CDR1 and CDR2: SEHNR and FQNEAQ (reference sequence). Trimming pared 4 bases from V and 0 bases from J, leaving 18 bases between. The CDR3 here is CASSSGTLERTNYGYTF. CDR3 bases: TGTGCCAGCAGCTCCGGGACCTTGGAACGTACTAACTATGGCTACACCTTC.

The CDR3 sequence is CASSLNNGNTEAFF. The CDR3 region has the DNA TGTGCCAGCAGCTTAAATAACGGGAACACTGAAGCTTTCTTT. This chain joins TRBV7-2 and TRBJ1-1; D is undetermined. Trimming left V 2 bases short and J 1 base short, with 8 bases between. The CDR3 covers 14 residues. From germline, CDR1 is SGHTA and CDR2 FQGNSA.

This chain connects TRBV28 to TRBJ2-3, with D unresolved. CDR3 size: 14 residues. V gave up 5 bases and J gave up 2 bases, with 11 bases separating them. Germline values: CDR1 MDHEN, CDR2 SYDVKM. The CDR3 bases are TGTGCCAGCAGTCTCGGTTCTTTCACAGATACGCAGTATTTT. Its protein is CASSLGSFTDTQYF.

Details on this clone: This sample also contains other DNA sequences that code for the same CDR3. The chain carries TRBV28 and TRBJ1-1; D call uncertain. The ends were cut back, 1 base at V and 1 base at J, with 4 bases in the middle. The CDR3 totals 13 residues. Germline CDR1 MDHEN, CDR2 SYDVKM. CDR3: CASSLLQNTEAFF. CDR3 coding DNA: TGTGCCAGCAGTTTATTACAGAACACTGAAGCTTTCTTT.

This chain links TRBV28 with TRBJ2-7; 7 nucleotides agree with TRBD2. The J segment lost 3 bases and the V segment lost 6 bases, leaving 11 bases of the junction unmatched. The CDR3 totals 15 residues. Germline CDR1 MDHEN, CDR2 SYDVKM. CDR3 region: CASSPLATGVYEQYF. CDR3 nucleotide sequence: TGTGCCAGCAGCCCACTAGCGACCGGTGTCTACGAGCAGTACTTC. Using reference TRBV28 and TRBJ2-7 for the parts outside the CDR3, the full variable domain is DVKVTQSSRYLVKRTGEKVFLECVQDMDHENMFWYRQDPGLGLRLIYFSYDVKMKEKGDIPEGYSVSREKKERFSLILESASTNQTSMYLCASSPLATGVYEQYFGPGTRLTVT.

Worth noting for this clone: Different DNA sequences within this sample yield the same CDR3. This rearrangement joins TRBV28 to TRBJ1-5; 9 nucleotides agree with TRBD1. After removal of 6 bases from V and 4 bases from J, the junction contained 4 bases not matched to a gene. The CDR3 totals 14 residues. Germline assignment: CDR1 MDHEN and CDR2 SYDVKM. The DNA for the CDR3 is TGTGCCAGCAGCTCGGACAGGGGAAATCAGCCCCAGCATTTT. This codes for CASSSDRGNQPQHF.

To note about this clone: Other nucleotide sequences in the sample specify the same CDR3. V and J are TRBV27 and TRBJ2-3; 10 bases map to TRBD2. Per germline, CDR1 MNHEY and CDR2 SMNVEV (reference sequence). The junction had 3 bases not matched to a gene; V was cut back by 5 bases and J by 1 base. This CDR3 is 15 amino acids long. In DNA form, the CDR3 reads TGTGCCAGCAGTCCCGGGACTAGCGGCACAGATACGCAGTATTTT. It translates to CASSPGTSGTDTQYF.